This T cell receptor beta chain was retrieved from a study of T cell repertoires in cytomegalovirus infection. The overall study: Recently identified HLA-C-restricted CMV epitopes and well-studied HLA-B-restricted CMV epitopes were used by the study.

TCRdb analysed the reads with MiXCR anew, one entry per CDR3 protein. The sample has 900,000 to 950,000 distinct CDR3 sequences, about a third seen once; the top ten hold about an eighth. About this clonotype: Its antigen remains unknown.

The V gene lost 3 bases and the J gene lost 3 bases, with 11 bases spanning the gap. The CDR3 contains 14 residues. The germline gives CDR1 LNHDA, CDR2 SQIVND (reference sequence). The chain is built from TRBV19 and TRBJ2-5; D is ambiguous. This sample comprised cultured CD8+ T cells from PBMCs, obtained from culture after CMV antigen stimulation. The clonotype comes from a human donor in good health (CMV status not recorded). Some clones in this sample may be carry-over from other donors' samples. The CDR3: CASSIGHGEETQYF. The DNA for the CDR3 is TGTGCCAGTAGTATCGGGCACGGCGAAGAGACCCAGTACTTC.